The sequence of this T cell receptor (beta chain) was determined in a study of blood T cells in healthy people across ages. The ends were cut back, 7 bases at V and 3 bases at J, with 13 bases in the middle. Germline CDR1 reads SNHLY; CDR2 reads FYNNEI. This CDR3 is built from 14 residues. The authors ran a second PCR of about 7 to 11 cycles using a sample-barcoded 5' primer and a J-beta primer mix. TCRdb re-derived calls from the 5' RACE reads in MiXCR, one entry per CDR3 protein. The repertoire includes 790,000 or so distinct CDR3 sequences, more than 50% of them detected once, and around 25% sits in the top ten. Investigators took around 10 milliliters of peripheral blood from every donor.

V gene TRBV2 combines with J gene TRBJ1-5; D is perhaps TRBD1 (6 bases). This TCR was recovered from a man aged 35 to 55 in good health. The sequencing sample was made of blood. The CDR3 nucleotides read TGTGCCAGCACGAGGACAGATGTCAATCAGCCCCAGCATTTT. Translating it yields CASTRTDVNQPQHF.